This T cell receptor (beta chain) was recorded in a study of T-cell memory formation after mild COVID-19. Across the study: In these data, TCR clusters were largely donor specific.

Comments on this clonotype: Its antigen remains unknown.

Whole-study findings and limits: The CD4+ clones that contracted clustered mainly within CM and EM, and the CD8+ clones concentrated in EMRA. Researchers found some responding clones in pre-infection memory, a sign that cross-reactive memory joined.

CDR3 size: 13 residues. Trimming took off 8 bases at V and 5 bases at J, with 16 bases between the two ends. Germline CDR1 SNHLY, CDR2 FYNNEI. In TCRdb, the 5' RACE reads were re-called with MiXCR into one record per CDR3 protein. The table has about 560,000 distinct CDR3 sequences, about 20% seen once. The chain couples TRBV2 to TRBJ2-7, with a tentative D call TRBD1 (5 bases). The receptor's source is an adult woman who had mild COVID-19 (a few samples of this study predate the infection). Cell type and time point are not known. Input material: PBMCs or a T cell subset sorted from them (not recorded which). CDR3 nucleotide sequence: TGTGCCAGCTGTCCCCCTTCAGGGAACGAGCAGTACTTC. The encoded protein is CASCPPSGNEQYF.